The 21 T cell receptor beta chains in this list originate from one sample, sequenced in a study of cytomegalovirus exposure and HLA in healthy donors. The PCR used 60 Vbeta and 13 Jbeta primers. Measured with immunoSEQ multiplex PCR; TCRdb has only the in-frame clones, and not every one. The sample lists 140,000 to 150,000 clones; approximately 70% were seen once. The sequencing input was PBMCs. The receptors derive from a woman aged 55-70 years in good health and CMV-seropositive.

The chain employs TRBV11-1 and TRBJ2-5, with D possibly matching TRBD2 (6 bases). Trimming cost V 3 bases and J 1 base, with 9 bases left between them. Looked up from germline, CDR1 is SGHAT and CDR2 is FQDESV (reference sequence). The CDR3 totals 14 residues. The CDR3 bases are TGTGCCAGCAGCTTCGGGGGACCCCAAGAGACCCAGTACTTC. Translating gives CASSFGGPQETQYF.

The rearrangement uses TRBV27 and TRBJ2-3; 12 bases are shared with TRBD2. The CDR3 totals 17 residues. Germline CDR1 and CDR2: MNHEY and SMNVEV (reference sequence). J gave up 1 base and V 5 bases, and 7 bases lay outside the gene matches. The CDR3 is CASSRLAGVSRTDTQYF. The CDR3 bases are TGTGCCAGCAGTCGACTAGCGGGAGTATCTCGCACAGATACGCAGTATTTT.

This clone came up a few times. This sequence joins TRBV5-1 and TRBJ2-6; 8 bases fit TRBD1. This CDR3 has 14 amino acids. The germline V gene has CDR1 SGHRS and CDR2 YFSETQ. The V and J ends lost 0 bases and 16 bases, in that order; junction bases with no gene match: 9. In DNA form, the CDR3 reads TGCGCCAGCAGCTTGGTGTCTTTAGGACAGGGACTGACTTTC. Translated: CASSLVSLGQGLTF.

The chain uses TRBV28 and TRBJ2-3, with 7 bases that match TRBD2. The germline gives CDR1 MDHEN, CDR2 SYDVKM. The junction had 6 bases not matched to a gene; V was cut back by 6 bases and J by 9 bases. The CDR3 has 12 amino acids. This CDR3 reads CASSLRDYTQYF. CDR3 DNA sequence: TGTGCCAGCAGCCTCCGGGACTACACGCAGTATTTT.

The chain couples TRBV6-5 to TRBJ2-7, with TRBD1 identical over 8 bases. Germline V gene sequence: CDR1 MNHEY, CDR2 SVGAGI. The CDR3 runs to 14 residues. Trimming removed 6 bases from V and 4 bases from J; junction bases left unmatched: 8. DNA for the CDR3: TGTGCCAGCAGAAGGGCAGGGGGCTATTACGAGCAGTACTTC. Residues: CASRRAGGYYEQYF.

This clone appeared a few times. The chain links TRBV5-4 to TRBJ2-5; D is possibly TRBD1 (6 bases). The CDR3 covers 14 residues. Trimming took off 2 bases at V and 4 bases at J, with 12 bases between the two ends. Germline assignment: CDR1 SGHNT and CDR2 YYREEE (reference sequence). The CDR3 region is CASSLQGGGETQYF. The CDR3 DNA reads TGTGCCAGCAGCTTACAGGGCGGAGGAGAGACCCAGTACTTC.

In its sample, this clone was seen many times. The chain combines TRBV5-6 with TRBJ1-5, with 7 bases identical to TRBD1. Germline trimming cut 4 bases from V and 4 bases from J; bases unmatched to any gene: 2. The CDR3 spans 13 residues. Germline CDR1 SGHDT, CDR2 YYEEEE. CDR3 loop: CASSEGQNQPQHF. DNA of the CDR3: TGTGCCAGCAGCGAGGGACAGAATCAGCCCCAGCATTTT.

The rearrangement joins TRBV4-2 to TRBJ1-5; D perhaps matches TRBD1 (5 bases). V shed 0 bases and J shed 7 bases, with 13 bases lying between them. Germline CDR1 is LGHNA and CDR2 is YNFKEQ. There are 15 residues in the CDR3. DNA for the CDR3: TGTGCCAGCAGCCAAGACGGGGGGTCGGACCAGCCCCAGCATTTT. Amino acids: CASSQDGGSDQPQHF.

This chain links TRBV5-4 with TRBJ1-1; D call uncertain. V shed 0 bases and J shed 5 bases, with 14 bases lying between them. The germline CDR1 and CDR2 sequences are SGHNT and YYREEE (reference sequence). The CDR3 spans 15 residues. The CDR3 nucleotides read TGTGCCAGCAGCTTGGCTAGGAGCCTGGCGACTGAAGCTTTCTTT. Encoded protein: CASSLARSLATEAFF.

This sequence joins TRBV5-1 and TRBJ1-1; the D gene is possibly TRBD1 (5 bases). This CDR3 is 13 amino acids long. Germline lookup yields CDR1 SGHRS and CDR2 YFSETQ. Trimming left V 6 bases short and J 1 base short, with 10 bases between. CDR3 DNA sequence: TGCGCCAGCACAAAAGGACAGAACACTGAAGCTTTCTTT. Its protein product is CASTKGQNTEAFF.

The chain uses TRBV7-2 and TRBJ2-7; 7 nucleotides agree with TRBD2. V lost 5 bases to trimming and J lost 6 bases; unmatched junction nucleotides: 16. The germline gives CDR1 SGHTA, CDR2 FQGNSA. CDR3 length: 16 amino acids. The CDR3 loop reads CASSPGPAGVGGEQYF. Written as DNA, the CDR3 is TGTGCCAGCAGCCCGGGCCCCGCGGGAGTCGGAGGCGAGCAGTACTTC.

This rearrangement joins TRBV7-3 to TRBJ1-1, with 11 bases matching TRBD1. Looked up from germline, CDR1 is SGHTA and CDR2 is FQGTGA. V lost 4 bases, J lost 6 bases, and 10 bases stayed unmatched. This CDR3 spans 16 amino acids. CDR3 DNA sequence: TGTGCCAGCAGCTCCCGGACAGGGGGCAAGAGCGCTGAAGCTTTCTTT. Its translation: CASSSRTGGKSAEAFF.

The chain couples TRBV4-2 to TRBJ2-7; possible D gene TRBD2, 5 bases. Trimming pared 0 bases from V and 3 bases from J, leaving 15 bases between. This CDR3 has 16 amino acids. Germline lookup yields CDR1 LGHNA and CDR2 YNFKEQ. Written as DNA, the CDR3 is TGTGCCAGCAGCCAAGATTTGGGTCTCCGGGGCTACGAGCAGTACTTC. It yields the protein CASSQDLGLRGYEQYF.

The chain employs TRBV10-2 and TRBJ1-2; D might be TRBD1 (5 bases). The CDR3 is made up of 13 amino acids. Trimming left V 2 bases short and J 8 bases short, with 12 bases between. Germline CDR1 and CDR2: WSHSY and SAAADI. The CDR3 sequence is CASSEAGTRGYTF. CDR3 nucleotide sequence: TGCGCCAGCAGTGAGGCGGGGACTCGGGGCTACACCTTC.

The chain couples TRBV7-2 to TRBJ1-1; D might be TRBD1 (5 bases). V lost 5 bases and J 1 base, leaving 11 bases between the germline ends. Germline CDR1 SGHTA, CDR2 FQGNSA. The CDR3 has 14 residues. Here the CDR3 DNA reads TGTGCCAGCAGCCCCTCGGGGGGGAACACTGAAGCTTTCTTT. Protein product: CASSPSGGNTEAFF.

Only a few counts were recorded for this clone. V usage is TRBV5-4 and J usage is TRBJ1-1, with 7 bases identical to TRBD1. The CDR3 has 15 amino acids. Germline loops: CDR1 SGHNT, CDR2 YYREEE (reference sequence). Unmatched junction bases numbered 10, after V lost 3 bases and J lost 5 bases. Here the CDR3 DNA reads TGTGCCAGCAGCTCTATCTACAGGGGAAAAACTGAAGCTTTCTTT. Its translation is CASSSIYRGKTEAFF.

The chain recombines TRBV19 with TRBJ2-5; maybe TRBD2 (5 bases). Germline CDR1 reads LNHDA; CDR2 reads SQIVND (reference sequence). Trimming shortened V by 3 bases and J by 5 bases, and 16 bases separated the two germline ends. The CDR3 spans 15 residues. The CDR3 reads CASSILRVKGETQYF. The CDR3 region has the DNA TGTGCCAGTAGTATTTTGAGGGTTAAAGGGGAGACCCAGTACTTC.

The V gene is TRBV5-4, the J gene TRBJ2-7; TRBD2 might be the D (7 bases). Germline CDR1 SGHNT, CDR2 YYREEE (reference sequence). V was cut by 4 bases and J by 4 bases, with 21 bases left in between. The CDR3 extends over 16 amino acids. CDR3 loop: CASSEGGTQGHYEQYF. The CDR3 nucleotides read TGTGCCAGCAGCGAGGGGGGGACTCAAGGCCATTACGAGCAGTACTTC.

The chain employs TRBV5-1 and TRBJ2-6; TRBD1 agrees at 11 bases. CDR1 and CDR2 from the germline V gene are SGHRS and YFSETQ. There are 18 residues in the CDR3. V shed 0 bases, J shed 4 bases, and the junction held 6 bases outside the gene matches. CDR3 DNA sequence: TGCGCCAGCAGCTTGGAAGGACAGGGGGCAGGGGGGGCCAACGTCCTGACTTTC. Translated: CASSLEGQGAGGANVLTF. Supplemented by reference TRBV5-1 and TRBJ2-6, the full variable domain reads KAGVTQTPRYLIKTRGQQVTLSCSPISGHRSVSWYQQTPGQGLQFLFEYFSETQRNKGNFPGRFSGRQFSNSRSEMNVSTLELGDSALYLCASSLEGQGAGGANVLTFGAGSRLTVL.

The count of this clone is one. The V and J genes are TRBV25-1 and TRBJ1-1; no clear D gene. The germline V gene has CDR1 MGHDK and CDR2 SYGVNS. The CDR3 runs to 15 residues. The V and J ends lost 5 bases and 2 bases respectively, with 15 bases between them. The chain's CDR3 is CASSPRADTNTEAFF. CDR3 sequence (DNA): TGTGCCAGCAGTCCGCGGGCAGATACTAACACTGAAGCTTTCTTT.

This clone was counted between two and nine times. The V gene is TRBV28, the J gene TRBJ1-1, with TRBD1 matching 10 bases. V shed 5 bases, J shed 1 base, and the junction held 7 bases outside the gene matches. The germline V gene encodes CDR1 MDHEN and CDR2 SYDVKM. The CDR3 loop spans 16 amino acids. For the CDR3, the DNA is TGTGCCAGCAGTCAACTGACAGGGGGCAGGAACACTGAAGCTTTCTTT. It specifies CASSQLTGGRNTEAFF.